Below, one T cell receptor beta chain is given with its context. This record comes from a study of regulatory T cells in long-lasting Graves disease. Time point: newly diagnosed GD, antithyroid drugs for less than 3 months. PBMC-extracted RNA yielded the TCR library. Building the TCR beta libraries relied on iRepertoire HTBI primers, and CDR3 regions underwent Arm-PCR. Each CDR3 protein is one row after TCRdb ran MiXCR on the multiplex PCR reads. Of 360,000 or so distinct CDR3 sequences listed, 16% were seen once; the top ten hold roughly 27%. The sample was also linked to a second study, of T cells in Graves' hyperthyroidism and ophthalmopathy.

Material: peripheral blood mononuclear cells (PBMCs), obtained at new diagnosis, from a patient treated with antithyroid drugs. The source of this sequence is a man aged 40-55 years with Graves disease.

In DNA, the CDR3 is TGTGCCACCAGCAGAGAACGGGGGACCTCCTACGAGCAGTACTTC. Encoded protein: CATSRERGTSYEQYF. The V gene is TRBV15, the J gene TRBJ2-7; tentatively, D is TRBD2 (6 bases). This CDR3 comprises 15 residues. Per germline, CDR1 LNHNV and CDR2 YYDKDF (reference sequence). Trimming shortened V by 0 bases and J by 0 bases, and 9 bases separated the two germline ends.